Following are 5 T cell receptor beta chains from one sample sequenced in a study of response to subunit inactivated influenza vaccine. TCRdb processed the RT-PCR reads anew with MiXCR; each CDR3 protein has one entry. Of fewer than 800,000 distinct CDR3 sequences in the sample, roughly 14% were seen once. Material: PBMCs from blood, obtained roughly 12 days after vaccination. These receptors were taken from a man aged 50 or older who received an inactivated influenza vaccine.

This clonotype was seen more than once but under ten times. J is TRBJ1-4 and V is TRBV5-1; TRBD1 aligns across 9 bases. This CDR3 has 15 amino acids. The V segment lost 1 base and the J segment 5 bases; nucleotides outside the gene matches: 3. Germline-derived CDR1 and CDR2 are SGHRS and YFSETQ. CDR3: CASSLTGTGNEKLFF. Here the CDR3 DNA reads TGCGCCAGCAGCTTGACCGGGACAGGGAATGAAAAACTGTTTTTT.

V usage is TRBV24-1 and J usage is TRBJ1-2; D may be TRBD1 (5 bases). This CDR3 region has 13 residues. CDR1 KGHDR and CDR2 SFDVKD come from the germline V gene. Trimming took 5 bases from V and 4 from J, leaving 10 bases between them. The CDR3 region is CATSAGTSYGYTF. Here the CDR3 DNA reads TGTGCCACCAGTGCCGGGACCTCCTATGGCTACACCTTC.

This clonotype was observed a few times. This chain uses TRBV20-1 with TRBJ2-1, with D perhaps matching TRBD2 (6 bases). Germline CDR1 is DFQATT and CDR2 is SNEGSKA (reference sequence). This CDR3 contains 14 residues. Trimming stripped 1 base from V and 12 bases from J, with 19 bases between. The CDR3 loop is CSARGSGRAKGQFF. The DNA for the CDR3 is TGCAGTGCTAGAGGAAGCGGGCGCGCCAAGGGGCAGTTCTTC.

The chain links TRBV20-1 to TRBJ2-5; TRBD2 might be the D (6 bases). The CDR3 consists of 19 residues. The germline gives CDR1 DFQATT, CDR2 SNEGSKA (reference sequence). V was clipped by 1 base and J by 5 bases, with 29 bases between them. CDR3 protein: CSARGGVVRGWRARETQYF. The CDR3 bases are TGCAGTGCTAGAGGAGGCGTCGTACGCGGGTGGAGGGCCAGGGAGACCCAGTACTTC.

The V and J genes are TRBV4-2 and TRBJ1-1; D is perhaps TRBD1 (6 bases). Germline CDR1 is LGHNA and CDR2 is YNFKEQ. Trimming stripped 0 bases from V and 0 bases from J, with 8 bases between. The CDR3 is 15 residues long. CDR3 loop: CASSQDAGVNTEAFF. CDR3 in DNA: TGTGCCAGCAGCCAAGATGCAGGGGTGAACACTGAAGCTTTCTTT.